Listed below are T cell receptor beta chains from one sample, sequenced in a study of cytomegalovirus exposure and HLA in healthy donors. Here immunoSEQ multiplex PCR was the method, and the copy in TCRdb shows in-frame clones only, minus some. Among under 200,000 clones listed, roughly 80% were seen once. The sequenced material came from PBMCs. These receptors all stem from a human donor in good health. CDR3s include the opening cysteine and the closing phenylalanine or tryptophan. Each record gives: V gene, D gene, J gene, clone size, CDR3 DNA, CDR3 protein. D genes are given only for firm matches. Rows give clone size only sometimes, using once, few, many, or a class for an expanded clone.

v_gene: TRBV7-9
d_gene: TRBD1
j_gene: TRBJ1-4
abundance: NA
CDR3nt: TGTGCCAGCCAACAGGGGACTAATGAAAAACTGTTTTTT
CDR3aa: CASQQGTNEKLFF

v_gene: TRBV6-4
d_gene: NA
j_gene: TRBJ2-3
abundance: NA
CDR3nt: TGTGCCAGCAGTGCAGGGGAGAAAGATACGCAGTATTTT
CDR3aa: CASSAGEKDTQYF

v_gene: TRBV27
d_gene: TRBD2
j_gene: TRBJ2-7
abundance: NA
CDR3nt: TGTGCCAGCAGTTTTGAGGCCGGGACTAGACCTTACGAGCAGTACTTC
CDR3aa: CASSFEAGTRPYEQYF

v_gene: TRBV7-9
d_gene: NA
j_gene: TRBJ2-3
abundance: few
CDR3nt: TGTGCCAGCAGCACTCGCGGCCGACCAGATACGCAGTATTTT
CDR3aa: CASSTRGRPDTQYF

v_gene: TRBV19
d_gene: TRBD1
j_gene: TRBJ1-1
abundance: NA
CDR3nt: TGTGCCAGTAGTAGAGGGACAGGGGGGTTGAACACTGAAGCTTTCTTT
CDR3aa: CASSRGTGGLNTEAFF

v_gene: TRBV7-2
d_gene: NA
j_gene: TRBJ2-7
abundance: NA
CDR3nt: TGTGCCAGCAGCTTAGTACCTAGCACCTACGAGCAGTACTTC
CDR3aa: CASSLVPSTYEQYF

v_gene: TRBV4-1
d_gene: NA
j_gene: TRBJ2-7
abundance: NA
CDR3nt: TGCGCCAGCAGTACCCCTGGCAGGGTCTACGAGCAGTACTTC
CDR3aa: CASSTPGRVYEQYF

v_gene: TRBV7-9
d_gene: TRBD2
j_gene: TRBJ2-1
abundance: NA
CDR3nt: TGTTCCAGCACAACTAGCGGGGGGCGAAAATACAATGAGCAGTTCTTC
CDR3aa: CSSTTSGGRKYNEQFF

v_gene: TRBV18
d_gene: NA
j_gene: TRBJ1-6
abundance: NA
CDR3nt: TGTGCCACCAAACAGACAGGCGAGGGGAATTCACCCCTCCACTTT
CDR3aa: CATKQTGEGNSPLHF

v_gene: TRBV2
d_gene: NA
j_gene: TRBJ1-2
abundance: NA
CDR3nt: TGTGCCAGCATTGGGACACCCCGCTATGGCTACACCTTC
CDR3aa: CASIGTPRYGYTF

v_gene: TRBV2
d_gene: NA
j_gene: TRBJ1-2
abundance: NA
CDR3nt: TGTGCCAGCAGAGCTAGGTCTGGGGGGGTATATGGCTACACCTTC
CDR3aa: CASRARSGGVYGYTF

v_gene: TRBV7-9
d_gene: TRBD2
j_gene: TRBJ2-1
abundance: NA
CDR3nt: TGTGCCAGCATCCCCCGCCTAGCGGGGGGGAGCTCCTACAATGAGCAGTTCTTC
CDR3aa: CASIPRLAGGSSYNEQFF

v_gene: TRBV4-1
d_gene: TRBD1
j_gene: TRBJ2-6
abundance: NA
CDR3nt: TGCGCCAGCAGCCCCCGGGACAGGGTGTCTGGGGCCAACGTCCTGACTTTC
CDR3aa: CASSPRDRVSGANVLTF

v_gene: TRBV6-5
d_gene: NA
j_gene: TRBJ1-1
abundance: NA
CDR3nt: TGTGCCAGCATCACAGGGAACACTGAAGCTTTCTTT
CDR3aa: CASITGNTEAFF

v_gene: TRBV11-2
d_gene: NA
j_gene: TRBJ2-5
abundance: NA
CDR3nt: TGTGCCAGCACCCCCGGGTCAGGGGTAAAAGAGACCCAGTACTTC
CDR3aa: CASTPGSGVKETQYF

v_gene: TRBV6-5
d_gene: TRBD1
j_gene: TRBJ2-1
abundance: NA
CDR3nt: TGTGCCAGCAGCCCCGGGACAGGGAGTTTCAATGAGCAGTTCTTC
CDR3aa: CASSPGTGSFNEQFF

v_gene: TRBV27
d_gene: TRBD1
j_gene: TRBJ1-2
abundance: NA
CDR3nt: TGTGCCAGCAGGCAGGACAGGGGGCTCGACTATGGCTACACCTTC
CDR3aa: CASRQDRGLDYGYTF

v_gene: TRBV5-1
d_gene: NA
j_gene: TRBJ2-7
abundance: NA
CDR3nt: TGCGCCAGCAGCTTGGAGGCAGGGGTCCTCTACGAGCAGTACTTC
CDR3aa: CASSLEAGVLYEQYF

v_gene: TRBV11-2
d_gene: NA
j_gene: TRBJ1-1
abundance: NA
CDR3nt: TGTGCCAGCAGCTTCGGGGGCACTGAAGCTTTCTTT
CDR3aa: CASSFGGTEAFF

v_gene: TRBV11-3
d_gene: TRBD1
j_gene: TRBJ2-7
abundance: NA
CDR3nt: TGTGCCAGCAGCTTCAGGACAGGAGCATCCTACGAGCAGTACTTC
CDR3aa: CASSFRTGASYEQYF

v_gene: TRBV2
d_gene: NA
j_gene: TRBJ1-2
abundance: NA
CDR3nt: TGTGCCAGCAGCGAGGACAGTACGAATTATGGCTACACCTTC
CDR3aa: CASSEDSTNYGYTF

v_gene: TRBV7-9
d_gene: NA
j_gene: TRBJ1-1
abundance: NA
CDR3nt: TGTGCCAGCAGCTTAGGGGGACTGCGCACTGAAGCTTTCTTT
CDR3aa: CASSLGGLRTEAFF

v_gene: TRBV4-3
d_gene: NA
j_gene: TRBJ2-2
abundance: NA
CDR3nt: TGCGCCAGCAGCCAAGAGGGAGTCACCGGGGAGCTGTTTTTT
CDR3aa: CASSQEGVTGELFF

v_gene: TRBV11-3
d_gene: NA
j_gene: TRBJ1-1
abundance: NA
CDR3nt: TGTGCCAGCAGCTTAGATGGGGGGGCTGCGGTTGAAGCTTTCTTT
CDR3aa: CASSLDGGAAVEAFF

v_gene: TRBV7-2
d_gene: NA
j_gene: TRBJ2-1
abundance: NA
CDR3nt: TGTGCCAGCAGCTTATCCGGGGGTAAGGAGCAGTTCTTC
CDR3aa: CASSLSGGKEQFF

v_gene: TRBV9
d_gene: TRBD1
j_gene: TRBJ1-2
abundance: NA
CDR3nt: TGTGCCAGCAGCCCCCGGACAGGGAGTCACTATGGCTACACCTTC
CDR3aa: CASSPRTGSHYGYTF

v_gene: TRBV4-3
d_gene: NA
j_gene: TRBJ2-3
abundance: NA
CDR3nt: TGCGCCAGCAGCCAAGATTGGCGGGGGCAGACAGATACGCAGTATTTT
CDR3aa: CASSQDWRGQTDTQYF